Sequencing of this TCR beta chain was carried out in a study of identical twins. Study findings and constraints: The analysis was cross-sectional rather than longitudinal within donors.

This CDR3 is built from 15 residues. The germline V gene encodes CDR1 ENHRY and CDR2 SYGVKD. The trim removed 2 bases at V and 5 bases at J, leaving 4 bases unmatched. Carrying unique molecular identifiers, the cDNA also gained a universal primer site through template switching. MiXCR, run by TCRdb on the 5' RACE reads, gives a single entry per CDR3 protein. This table holds around 470,000 distinct CDR3 sequences, 13% to 15% found once. With respect to this clonotype: The target antigen is unknown.

Healthy Caucasians supplied all donations. These sequences were also reported in another study, on yellow fever vaccine responses in identical twins.

The chain uses TRBV10-3 and TRBJ2-1; 9 bases agree with TRBD2. This receptor was obtained from a woman between 18 and 29 years old in good health. The sequenced sample was CD4+ T cells sorted from blood. The CDR3 sequence: CAISEGASGNNEQFF. CDR3 in DNA: TGTGCCATCAGTGAGGGTGCTAGCGGGAACAATGAGCAGTTCTTC.